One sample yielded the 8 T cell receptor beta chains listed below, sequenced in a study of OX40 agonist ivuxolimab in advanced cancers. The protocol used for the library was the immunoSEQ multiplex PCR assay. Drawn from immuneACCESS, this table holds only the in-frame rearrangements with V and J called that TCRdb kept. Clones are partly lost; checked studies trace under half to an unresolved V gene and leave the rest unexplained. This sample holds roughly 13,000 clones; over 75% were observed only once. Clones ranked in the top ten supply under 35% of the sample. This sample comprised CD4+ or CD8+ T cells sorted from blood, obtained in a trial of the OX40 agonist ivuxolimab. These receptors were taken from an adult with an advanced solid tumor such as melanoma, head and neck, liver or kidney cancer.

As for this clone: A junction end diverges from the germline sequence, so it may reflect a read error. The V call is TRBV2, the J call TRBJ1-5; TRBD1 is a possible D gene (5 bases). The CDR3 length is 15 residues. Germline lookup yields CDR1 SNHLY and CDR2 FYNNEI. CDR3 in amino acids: CASRRGTASDQPQHF. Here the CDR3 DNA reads TGTGCCAGCAGGCGGGGGACGGCTAGCGATCAGCCCCAGCATTTT.

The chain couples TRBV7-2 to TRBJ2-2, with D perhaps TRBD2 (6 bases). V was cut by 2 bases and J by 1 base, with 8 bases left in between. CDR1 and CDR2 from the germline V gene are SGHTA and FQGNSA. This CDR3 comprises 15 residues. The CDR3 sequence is CASSLSSVNTGELFF. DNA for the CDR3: TGTGCCAGCAGCTTATCTAGCGTGAACACCGGGGAGCTGTTTTTT.

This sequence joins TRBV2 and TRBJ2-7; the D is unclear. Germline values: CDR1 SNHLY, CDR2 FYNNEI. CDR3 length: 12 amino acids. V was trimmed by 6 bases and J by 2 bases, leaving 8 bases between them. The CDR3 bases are TGTGCCAGCAGGACATCTCCCTACGAGCAGTACTTC. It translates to CASRTSPYEQYF.

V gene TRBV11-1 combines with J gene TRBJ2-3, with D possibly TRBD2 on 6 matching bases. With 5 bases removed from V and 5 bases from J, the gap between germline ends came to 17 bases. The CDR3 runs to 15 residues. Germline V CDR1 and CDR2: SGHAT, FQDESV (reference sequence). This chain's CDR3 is CASSRGGGIGDTQYF. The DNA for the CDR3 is TGTGCCAGCAGCCGCGGCGGCGGGATTGGAGATACGCAGTATTTT. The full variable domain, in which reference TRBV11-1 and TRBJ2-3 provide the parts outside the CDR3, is EAEVAQSPRYKITEKSQAVAFWCDPISGHATLYWYRQILGQGPELLVQFQDESVVDDSQLPKDRFSAERLKGVDSTLKIQPAELGDSAMYLCASSRGGGIGDTQYFGPGTRLTVL.

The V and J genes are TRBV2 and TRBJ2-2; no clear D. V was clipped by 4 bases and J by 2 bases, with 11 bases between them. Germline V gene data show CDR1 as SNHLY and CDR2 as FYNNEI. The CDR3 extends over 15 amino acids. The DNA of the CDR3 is TGTGCCAGCAGTGGGGGTAGCTCAAACACCGGGGAGCTGTTTTTT. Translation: CASSGGSSNTGELFF.

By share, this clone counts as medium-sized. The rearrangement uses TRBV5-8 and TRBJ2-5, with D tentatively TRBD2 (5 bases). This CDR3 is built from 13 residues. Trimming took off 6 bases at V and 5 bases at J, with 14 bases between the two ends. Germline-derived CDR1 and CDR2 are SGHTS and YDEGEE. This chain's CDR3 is CASNMVGGETQYF. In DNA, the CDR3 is TGTGCCAGCAACATGGTGGGCGGGGAGACCCAGTACTTC.

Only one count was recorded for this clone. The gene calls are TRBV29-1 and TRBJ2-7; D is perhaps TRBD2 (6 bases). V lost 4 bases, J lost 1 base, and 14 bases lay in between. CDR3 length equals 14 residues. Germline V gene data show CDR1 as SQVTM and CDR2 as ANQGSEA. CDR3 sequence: CSVVRGTGSYEQYF. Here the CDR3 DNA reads TGCAGCGTTGTCCGGGGGACTGGATCCTACGAGCAGTACTTC.

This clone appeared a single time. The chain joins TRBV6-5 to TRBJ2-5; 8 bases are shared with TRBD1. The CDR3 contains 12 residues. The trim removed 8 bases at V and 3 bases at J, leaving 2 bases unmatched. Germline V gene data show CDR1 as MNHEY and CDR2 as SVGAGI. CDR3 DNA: TGTGCCAGCGGACAGGGAGAAGAGACCCAGTACTTC. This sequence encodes CASGQGEETQYF.